These T cell receptor beta chains were read from a single sample in a study of shared clonotypes between healthy human individuals. The assay was immunoSEQ multiplex PCR, and TCRdb's table has in-frame clones only and misses some. The repertoire includes about 1.5 million clones, approximately 98% of them detected once, and 0.4% to 0.55% sits in the top ten. The material sequenced was naive CD4+ T cells sorted from blood. Every receptor here comes from a man aged 25 to 40 in good health. The CDR3 runs from the conserved cysteine through the conserved F or W. D genes are given only for firm matches. Expanded clones are given a class, and other clones once, few, many or no size at all.

TRBJ2-1 TRBV25-1 - - CASREGAYNEQFF TGTGCCAGCCGAGAGGGGGCCTACAATGAGCAGTTCTTC
TRBJ2-1 TRBV10-3 TRBD2 - CAISEPTSGRAWEQFF TGTGCCATCAGTGAGCCGACTAGCGGGAGGGCCTGGGAGCAGTTCTTC
TRBJ2-5 TRBV10-1 - once CASSRWGMETQYF TGCGCCAGCAGCCGCTGGGGGATGGAGACCCAGTACTTC
TRBJ2-2 TRBV10-3 - - CAIRRWGNTGELFF TGTGCCATCAGGAGATGGGGGAACACCGGGGAGCTGTTTTTT
TRBJ2-7 TRBV19 TRBD1 - CASSIQGGSYEQYF TGTGCCAGTAGCATACAGGGGGGTTCCTACGAGCAGTACTTC
TRBJ2-1 TRBV28 TRBD1 once CASRSGTGGSLVSYNEQFF TGTGCCAGCAGATCCGGGACAGGGGGCTCGCTGGTCTCCTACAATGAGCAGTTCTTC
TRBJ2-1 TRBV4-2 - - CASSQRLADNEQFF TGTGCCAGCAGCCAACGACTCGCTGACAATGAGCAGTTCTTC
TRBJ2-2 TRBV5-1 TRBD2 once CASSILAGLTGELFF TGCGCCAGCAGCATACTAGCGGGACTCACCGGGGAGCTGTTTTTT
TRBJ2-3 TRBV27 - - CASSALDTQYF TGTGCCAGCAGTGCCTTAGATACGCAGTATTTT
TRBJ1-5 TRBV28 TRBD1 - CASSFSGGLNQPQHF TGTGCCAGCAGTTTTTCAGGGGGGCTCAATCAGCCCCAGCATTTT
TRBJ1-4 TRBV18 - - CASSPGYSGNEKLFF TGTGCCAGCTCACCAGGGTACAGCGGTAATGAAAAACTGTTTTTT
TRBJ1-2 TRBV11-2 - - CASSRGRGGTNYGYTF TGTGCCAGCAGCCGCGGTCGTGGGGGAACTAACTATGGCTACACCTTC
TRBJ2-5 TRBV6-1 - - CASLPRDKETQYF TGTGCCAGTCTACCCCGGGACAAAGAGACCCAGTACTTC
TRBJ2-3 TRBV23-1 - - CASSGFTDTQYF TGCGCCAGCAGTGGTTTCACAGATACGCAGTATTTT
TRBJ2-1 TRBV2 TRBD1 - CASSETGVNEQFF TGTGCCAGCAGTGAAACAGGGGTTAATGAGCAGTTCTTC
TRBJ2-7 TRBV28 TRBD1 once CASSLPSRDRDEQYF TGTGCCAGCAGTTTGCCCTCCCGGGACAGGGACGAGCAGTACTTC
TRBJ2-1 TRBV9 - once CASSPTPHNEQFF TGTGCCAGCAGCCCCACCCCCCACAATGAGCAGTTCTTC
TRBJ1-2 TRBV11-2 - few CASNPGDSDGYTF TGTGCCAGCAATCCCGGGGATTCGGATGGCTACACCTTC
TRBJ2-2 TRBV7-2 - - CASSPAFWGGELFF TGTGCCAGCAGCCCCGCCTTCTGGGGCGGGGAGCTGTTTTTT
TRBJ2-2 TRBV10-2 TRBD2 - CASSFGLAGGTNTGELFF TGCGCCAGCAGCTTCGGACTAGCGGGAGGTACGAACACCGGGGAGCTGTTTTTT
TRBJ2-7 TRBV19 - - CASSERTASYEQYF TGTGCCAGTAGTGAGAGGACGGCGTCCTACGAGCAGTACTTC
TRBJ2-1 TRBV6-5 TRBD1 - CASSGTASNEQFF TGTGCCAGCAGTGGGACAGCCTCTAATGAGCAGTTCTTC
TRBJ2-7 TRBV18 TRBD2 - CASSPDGGGTNYEQYF TGTGCCAGCTCGCCAGACGGGGGGGGCACAAACTACGAGCAGTACTTC
TRBJ2-7 TRBV10-3 - - CAIRQMSWDTQEQYF TGTGCCATCCGGCAAATGTCTTGGGACACACAAGAGCAGTACTTC
TRBJ2-6 TRBV11-2 TRBD2 - CASSPRTSVGSGANVLTF TGTGCCAGCAGCCCACGGACTAGCGTGGGTTCGGGGGCCAACGTCCTGACTTTC
TRBJ1-1 TRBV9 - - CASSVASRADTEAFF TGTGCCAGCAGCGTAGCTTCCAGGGCTGACACTGAAGCTTTCTTT
TRBJ1-1 TRBV7-2 - - CASRFATEAFF TGTGCCAGCAGGTTCGCCACTGAAGCTTTCTTT
TRBJ2-5 TRBV5-6 - - CASSPTPYQETQYF TGTGCCAGCAGCCCGACACCGTACCAAGAGACCCAGTACTTC
TRBJ1-5 TRBV2 - - CASSEALTGSRDQPQHF TGTGCCAGCAGTGAAGCGCTTACGGGTTCTCGTGATCAGCCCCAGCATTTT
TRBJ1-2 TRBV28 - - CASSLQAYGYTF TGTGCCAGCAGTTTACAGGCCTATGGCTACACCTTC
TRBJ2-7 TRBV28 TRBD1 - CASSYRGGEQYF TGTGCCAGCAGTTACAGGGGCGGGGAGCAGTACTTC
TRBJ2-7 TRBV10-3 - - CAISEPLSGHSSYEQYF TGTGCCATCAGTGAGCCCCTGAGCGGGCATTCGTCCTACGAGCAGTACTTC
TRBJ1-2 TRBV5-1 - - CASSWRGRDYGYTF TGCGCCAGCAGCTGGCGGGGGAGGGACTATGGCTACACCTTC
TRBJ2-5 TRBV5-1 - - CASSLIGIGYQETQYF TGCGCCAGCAGCTTGATCGGAATCGGGTACCAAGAGACCCAGTACTTC
TRBJ2-5 TRBV7-8 TRBD2 - CASSEAGTMGETQYF TGTGCCAGCAGCGAAGCCGGGACTATGGGGGAGACCCAGTACTTC
TRBJ2-7 TRBV11-2 - - CASSLLGGPGEQYF TGTGCCAGCAGCTTATTGGGGGGTCCAGGCGAGCAGTACTTC
TRBJ2-5 TRBV7-8 - - CASSRNRDLTKETQYF TGTGCCAGCAGCCGAAACCGGGACCTAACGAAAGAGACCCAGTACTTC
TRBJ1-1 TRBV9 - - CASSPGGHRNTEAFF TGTGCCAGCAGCCCAGGTGGGCACAGGAACACTGAAGCTTTCTTT
TRBJ2-2 TRBV18 TRBD1 - CASSQGTGSTGELFF TGTGCCAGCTCACAGGGGACAGGGAGCACCGGGGAGCTGTTTTTT
TRBJ2-7 TRBV10-3 - - CAISVGSGFFRQYF TGTGCCATCAGTGTCGGGAGCGGCTTTTTTCGGCAGTACTTC
TRBJ2-5 TRBV2 - - CASSEARGLETQYF TGTGCCAGCAGTGAAGCCCGCGGTCTGGAGACCCAGTACTTC
TRBJ1-5 TRBV7-9 TRBD1 - CASSLTTGTGANQPQHF TGTGCCAGCAGCTTAACCACCGGGACAGGGGCGAATCAGCCCCAGCATTTT
TRBJ2-7 TRBV2 - - CASTQGPFYEQYF TGTGCCAGCACACAGGGTCCATTCTACGAGCAGTACTTC
TRBJ2-3 TRBV6-4 - - CASSDVGRGDTQYF TGTGCCAGCAGTGACGTGGGGAGAGGAGATACGCAGTATTTT
TRBJ1-2 TRBV6-4 - - CASSPSARNYGYTF TGTGCCAGCAGCCCCAGTGCGCGGAACTATGGCTACACCTTC
TRBJ2-7 TRBV30 TRBD1 - CAWSVPGTVYEQYF TGTGCCTGGAGTGTTCCTGGGACAGTCTACGAGCAGTACTTC
TRBJ1-3 TRBV9 - - CASSVGWLSGNTIYF TGTGCCAGCAGCGTAGGATGGTTGTCTGGAAACACCATATATTTT
TRBJ1-5 TRBV19 - - CASSTLTVSQPQHF TGTGCCAGTAGTACGCTCACCGTAAGTCAGCCCCAGCATTTT
TRBJ2-6 TRBV5-1 TRBD1 - CASTQGASGANVLTF TGCGCCAGCACCCAGGGGGCCAGTGGGGCCAACGTCCTGACTTTC
TRBJ2-2 TRBV15 - - CATSRGSNTGELFF TGTGCCACCAGCCGAGGGTCGAACACCGGGGAGCTGTTTTTT
TRBJ2-7 TRBV6-5 - - CASSAGFTRDEQYF TGTGCCAGCAGTGCGGGATTTACGCGGGACGAGCAGTACTTC
TRBJ1-2 TRBV28 TRBD1 - CASSPTRDSLYGYTF TGTGCCAGCAGCCCGACCCGGGACAGCCTATATGGCTACACCTTC